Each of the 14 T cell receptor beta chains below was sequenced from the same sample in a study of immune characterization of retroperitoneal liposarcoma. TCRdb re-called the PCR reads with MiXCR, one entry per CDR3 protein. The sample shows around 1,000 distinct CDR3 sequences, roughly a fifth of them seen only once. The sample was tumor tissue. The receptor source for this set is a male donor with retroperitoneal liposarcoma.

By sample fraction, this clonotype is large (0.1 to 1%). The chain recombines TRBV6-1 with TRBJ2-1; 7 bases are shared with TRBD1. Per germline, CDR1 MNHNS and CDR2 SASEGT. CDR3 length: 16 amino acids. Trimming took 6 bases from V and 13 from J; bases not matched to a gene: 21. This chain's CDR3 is CASRQGVTQQTETQFF. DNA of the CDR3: TGTGCCAGCAGGCAGGGGGTGACCCAGCAGACGGAGACCCAGTTCTTC.

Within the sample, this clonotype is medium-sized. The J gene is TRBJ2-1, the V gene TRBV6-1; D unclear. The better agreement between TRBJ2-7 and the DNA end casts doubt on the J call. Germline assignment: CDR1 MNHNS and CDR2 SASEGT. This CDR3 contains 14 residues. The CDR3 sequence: CASSEFYGSYEQYF. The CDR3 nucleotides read TGTGCCAGCAGTGAATTTTACGGCTCCTACGAGCAGTACTTC.

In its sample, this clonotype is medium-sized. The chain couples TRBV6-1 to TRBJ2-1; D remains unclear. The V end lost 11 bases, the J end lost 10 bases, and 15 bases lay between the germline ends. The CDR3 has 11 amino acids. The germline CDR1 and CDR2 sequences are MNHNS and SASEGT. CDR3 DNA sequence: TGTGCCGCCAGCCATTTCTACGAGCAGTTCTTC. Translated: CAASHFYEQFF.

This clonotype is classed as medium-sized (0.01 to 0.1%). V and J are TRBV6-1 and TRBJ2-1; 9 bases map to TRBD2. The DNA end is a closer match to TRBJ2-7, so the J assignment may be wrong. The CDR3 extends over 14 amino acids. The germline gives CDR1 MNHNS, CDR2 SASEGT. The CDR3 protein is CASVQASGAYEQYF. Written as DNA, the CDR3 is TGTGCCAGCGTCCAAGCTAGCGGGGCCTACGAGCAGTACTTC.

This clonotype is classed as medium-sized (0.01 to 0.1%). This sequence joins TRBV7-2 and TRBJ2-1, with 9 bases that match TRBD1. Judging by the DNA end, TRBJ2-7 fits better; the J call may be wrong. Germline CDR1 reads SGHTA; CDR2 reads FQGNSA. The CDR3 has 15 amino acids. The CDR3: CASSSPGTGSGEQYF. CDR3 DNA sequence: TGTGCCAGCAGCTCTCCCGGGACAGGGTCAGGCGAGCAGTACTTC.

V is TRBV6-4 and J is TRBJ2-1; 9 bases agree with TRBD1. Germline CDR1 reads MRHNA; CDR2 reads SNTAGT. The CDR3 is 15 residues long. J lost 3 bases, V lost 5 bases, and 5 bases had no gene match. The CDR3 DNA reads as TGTGCCAGCAGTTCCGGGACAGGGAGCTACAATGAGCAGTTCTTC. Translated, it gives CASSSGTGSYNEQFF.

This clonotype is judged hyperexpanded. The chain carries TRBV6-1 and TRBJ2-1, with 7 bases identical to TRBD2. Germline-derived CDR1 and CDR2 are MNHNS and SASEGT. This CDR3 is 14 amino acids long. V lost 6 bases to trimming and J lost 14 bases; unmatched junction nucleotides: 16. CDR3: CASRNPGLHNEEFF. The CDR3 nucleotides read TGTGCCAGCAGAAACCCGGGACTACACAACGAAGAGTTCTTC.

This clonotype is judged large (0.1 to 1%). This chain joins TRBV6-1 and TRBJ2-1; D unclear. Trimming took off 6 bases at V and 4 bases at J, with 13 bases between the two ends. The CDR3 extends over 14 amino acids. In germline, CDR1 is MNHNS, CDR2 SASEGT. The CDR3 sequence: CASRSLDAYNEQFF. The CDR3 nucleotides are TGTGCCAGCAGGTCTCTTGACGCGTACAATGAGCAGTTCTTC.

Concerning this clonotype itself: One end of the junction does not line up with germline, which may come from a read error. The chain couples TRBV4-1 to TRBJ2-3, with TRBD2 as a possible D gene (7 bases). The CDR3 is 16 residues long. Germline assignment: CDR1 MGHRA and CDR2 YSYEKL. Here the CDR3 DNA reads TGTGCCAGCAGCCAAGTGGCGGGGGCTCCCACAGATACGCAGTATTTT. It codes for CASSQVAGAPTDTQYF.

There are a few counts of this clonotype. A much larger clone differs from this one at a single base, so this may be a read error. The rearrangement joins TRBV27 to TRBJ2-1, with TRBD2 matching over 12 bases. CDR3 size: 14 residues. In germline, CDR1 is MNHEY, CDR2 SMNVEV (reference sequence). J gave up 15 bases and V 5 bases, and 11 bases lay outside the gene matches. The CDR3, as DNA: TGTGCCAGCAGTCCCACTCGGACTAGCGGGACTCTGTTCTTC. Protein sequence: CASSPTRTSGTLFF.

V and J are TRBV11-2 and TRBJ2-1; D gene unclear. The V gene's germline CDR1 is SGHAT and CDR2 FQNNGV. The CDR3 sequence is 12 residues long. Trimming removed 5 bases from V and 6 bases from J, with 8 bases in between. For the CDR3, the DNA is TGTGCCAGCAGCCCCCGGATCAATGAGCAGTTCTTC. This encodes CASSPRINEQFF.

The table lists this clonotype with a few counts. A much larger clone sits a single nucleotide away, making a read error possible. CDR3 amino acids: CASSQGQGGEQFF. CDR3 bases: TGTGCCAGCAGCCAGGGACAGGGAGGCGAGCAGTTCTTC. The chain recombines TRBV11-3 with TRBJ2-1; 9 positions match TRBD1. The length of the CDR3 is 13 residues. From germline, CDR1 is SGHNT and CDR2 YENEEA. Trimming at V came to 5 bases and at J to 10 bases, leaving 6 bases not matched to a gene.

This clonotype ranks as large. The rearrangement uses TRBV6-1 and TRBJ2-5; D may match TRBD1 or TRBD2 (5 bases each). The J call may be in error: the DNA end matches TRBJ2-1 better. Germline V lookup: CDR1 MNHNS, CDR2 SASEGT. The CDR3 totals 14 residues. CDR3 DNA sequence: TGTGCCAGCAGTGAAGGTGGGACCCTGGAGACCCAGTTCTTC. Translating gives CASSEGGTLETQFF.

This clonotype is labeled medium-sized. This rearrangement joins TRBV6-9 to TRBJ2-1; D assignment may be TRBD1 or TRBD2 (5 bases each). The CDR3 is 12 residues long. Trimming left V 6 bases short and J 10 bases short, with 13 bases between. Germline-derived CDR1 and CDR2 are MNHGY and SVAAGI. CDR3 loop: CASSRDPGEQFF. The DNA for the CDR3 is TGTGCCAGCAGCAGGGACCCAGGCGAGCAGTTCTTC.